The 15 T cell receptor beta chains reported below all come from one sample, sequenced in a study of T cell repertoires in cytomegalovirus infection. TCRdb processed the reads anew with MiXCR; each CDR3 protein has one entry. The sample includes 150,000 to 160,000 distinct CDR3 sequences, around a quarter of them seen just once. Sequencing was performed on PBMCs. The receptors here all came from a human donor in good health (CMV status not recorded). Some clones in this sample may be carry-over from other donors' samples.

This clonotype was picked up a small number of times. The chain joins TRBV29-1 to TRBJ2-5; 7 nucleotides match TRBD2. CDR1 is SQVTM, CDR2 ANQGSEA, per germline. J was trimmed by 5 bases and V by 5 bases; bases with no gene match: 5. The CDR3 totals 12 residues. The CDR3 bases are TGCAGCGTTATAGGGGAGGGGGAGACCCAGTACTTC. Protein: CSVIGEGETQYF.

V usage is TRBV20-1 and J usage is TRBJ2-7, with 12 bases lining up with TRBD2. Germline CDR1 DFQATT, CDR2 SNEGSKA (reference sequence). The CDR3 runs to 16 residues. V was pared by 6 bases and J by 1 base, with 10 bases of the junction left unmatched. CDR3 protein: CSAPTSGRLVSYEQYF. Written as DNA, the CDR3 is TGCAGTGCACCGACTAGCGGGAGATTGGTATCCTACGAGCAGTACTTC.

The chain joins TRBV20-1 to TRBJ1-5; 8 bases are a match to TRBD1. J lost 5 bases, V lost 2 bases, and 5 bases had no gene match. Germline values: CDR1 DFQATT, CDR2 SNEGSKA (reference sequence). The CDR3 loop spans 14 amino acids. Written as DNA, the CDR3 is TGCAGTGCTAGACTCGGACAGGGACATCAGCCCCAGCATTTT. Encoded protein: CSARLGQGHQPQHF.

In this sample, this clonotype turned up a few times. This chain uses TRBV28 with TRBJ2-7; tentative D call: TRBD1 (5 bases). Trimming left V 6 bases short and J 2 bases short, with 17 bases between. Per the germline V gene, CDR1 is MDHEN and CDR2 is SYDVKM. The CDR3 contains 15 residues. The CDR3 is CASRPDSPPPYEQYF. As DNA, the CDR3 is TGTGCCAGCAGACCAGACAGTCCGCCACCCTACGAGCAGTACTTC.

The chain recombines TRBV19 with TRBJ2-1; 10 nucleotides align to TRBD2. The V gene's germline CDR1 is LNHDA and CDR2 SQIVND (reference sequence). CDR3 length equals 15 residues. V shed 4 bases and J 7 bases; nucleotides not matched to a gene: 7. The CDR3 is CASSRSGRAVNEQFF. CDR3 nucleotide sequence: TGTGCCAGTAGTAGGAGCGGGAGGGCCGTGAATGAGCAGTTCTTC.

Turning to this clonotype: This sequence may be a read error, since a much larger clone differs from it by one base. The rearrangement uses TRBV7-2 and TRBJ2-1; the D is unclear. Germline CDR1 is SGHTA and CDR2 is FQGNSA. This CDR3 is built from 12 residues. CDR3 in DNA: TGTGTCAGCAGCCAAGCAGACAATGAGCAGTTCTTC. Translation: CVSSQADNEQFF.

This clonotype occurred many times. DNA for the CDR3: TGTGCCAGCAGTTATAACCAGCGACACTACAATGAGCAGTTCTTC. It is translated as CASSYNQRHYNEQFF. The gene calls are TRBV6-1 and TRBJ2-1; D gene ambiguous. The CDR3 length is 15 residues. V lost 5 bases and J lost 3, with 14 bases in between. Looked up from germline, CDR1 is MNHNS and CDR2 is SASEGT.

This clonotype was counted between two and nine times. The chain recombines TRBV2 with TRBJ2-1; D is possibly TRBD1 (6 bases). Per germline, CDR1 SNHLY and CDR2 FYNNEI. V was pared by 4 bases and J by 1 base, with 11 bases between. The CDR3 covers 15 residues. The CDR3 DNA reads TGTGCCAGCAGTGCTTCAGGGGTTTCCTACAATGAGCAGTTCTTC. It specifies CASSASGVSYNEQFF. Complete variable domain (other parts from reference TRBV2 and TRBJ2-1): EPEVTQTPSHQVTQMGQEVILRCVPISNHLYFYWYRQILGQKVEFLVSFYNNEISEKSEIFDDQFSVERPDGSNFTLKIRSTKLEDSAMYFCASSASGVSYNEQFFGPGTRLTVL.

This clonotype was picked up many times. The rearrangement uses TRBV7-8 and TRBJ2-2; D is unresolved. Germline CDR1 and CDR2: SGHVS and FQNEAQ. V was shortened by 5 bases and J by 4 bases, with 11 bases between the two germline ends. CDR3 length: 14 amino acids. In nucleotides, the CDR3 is TGTGCCAGCAGCGCTTCAGGATCCACCGGGGAGCTGTTTTTT. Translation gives CASSASGSTGELFF.

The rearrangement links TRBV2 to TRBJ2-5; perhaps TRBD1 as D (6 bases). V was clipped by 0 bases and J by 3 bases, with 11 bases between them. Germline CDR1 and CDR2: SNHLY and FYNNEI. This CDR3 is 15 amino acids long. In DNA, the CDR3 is TGTGCCAGCAGTGAAGCAGCGGACAGAAAAGAGACCCAGTACTTC. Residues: CASSEAADRKETQYF.

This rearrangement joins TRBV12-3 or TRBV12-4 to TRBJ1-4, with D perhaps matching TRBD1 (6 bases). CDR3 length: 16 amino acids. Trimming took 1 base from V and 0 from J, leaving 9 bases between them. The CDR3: CASSLGDTTTNEKLFF. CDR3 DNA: TGTGCCAGCAGTTTAGGGGACACCACAACTAATGAAAAACTGTTTTTT.

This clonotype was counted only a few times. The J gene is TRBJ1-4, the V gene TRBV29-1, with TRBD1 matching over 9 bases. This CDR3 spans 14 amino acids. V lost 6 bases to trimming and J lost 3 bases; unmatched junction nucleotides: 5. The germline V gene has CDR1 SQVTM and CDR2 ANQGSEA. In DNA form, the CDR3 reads TGCAGCGTGGGACAGGGAGTTGCTAATGAAAAACTGTTTTTT. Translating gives CSVGQGVANEKLFF.

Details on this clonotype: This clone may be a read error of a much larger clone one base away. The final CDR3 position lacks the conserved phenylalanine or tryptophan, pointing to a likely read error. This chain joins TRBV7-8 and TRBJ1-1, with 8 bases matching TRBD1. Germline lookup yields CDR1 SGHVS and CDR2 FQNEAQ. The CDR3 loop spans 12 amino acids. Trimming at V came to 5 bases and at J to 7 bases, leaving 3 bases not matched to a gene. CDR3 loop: CASSRTGFEAFL. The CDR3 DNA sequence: TGTGCCAGCAGCCGGACAGGGTTTGAAGCTTTCTTA.

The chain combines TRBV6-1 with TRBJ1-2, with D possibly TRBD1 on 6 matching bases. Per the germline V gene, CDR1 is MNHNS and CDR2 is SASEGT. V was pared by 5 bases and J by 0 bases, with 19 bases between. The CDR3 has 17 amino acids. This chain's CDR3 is CASSPGGGHNTNYGYTF. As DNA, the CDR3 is TGTGCCAGCAGTCCGGGGGGGGGACACAATACTAACTATGGCTACACCTTC.

The CDR3 sequence is CASTPGSGANVLTF. Written as DNA, the CDR3 is TGTGCCAGTACACCGGGCTCTGGGGCCAACGTCCTGACTTTC. The gene calls are TRBV19 and TRBJ2-6; D gene ambiguous. Germline lookup yields CDR1 LNHDA and CDR2 SQIVND (reference sequence). The CDR3 spans 14 residues. Trimming took 7 bases from V and 0 from J, leaving 7 bases between them.